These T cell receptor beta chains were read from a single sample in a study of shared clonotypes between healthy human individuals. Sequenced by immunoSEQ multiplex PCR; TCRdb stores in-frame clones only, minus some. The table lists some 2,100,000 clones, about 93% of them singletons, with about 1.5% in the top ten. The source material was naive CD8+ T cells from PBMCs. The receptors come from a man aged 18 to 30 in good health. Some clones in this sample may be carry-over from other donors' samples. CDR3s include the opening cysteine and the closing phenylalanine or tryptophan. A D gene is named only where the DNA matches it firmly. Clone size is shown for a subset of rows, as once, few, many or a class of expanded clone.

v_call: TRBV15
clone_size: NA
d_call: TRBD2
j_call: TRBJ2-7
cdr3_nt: TGTGCCACCAGCGTTCGACTAGCGGGAGAGACCTACGAGCAGTACTTC
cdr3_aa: CATSVRLAGETYEQYF

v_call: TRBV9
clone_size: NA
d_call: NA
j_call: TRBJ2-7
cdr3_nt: TGTGCCAGCAGCGCGGCCCCGGGGCAGACCCCTTCCGAGCAGTACTTC
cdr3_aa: CASSAAPGQTPSEQYF

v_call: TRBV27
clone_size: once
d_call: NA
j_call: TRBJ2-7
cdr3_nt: TGTGCCAGCAGTTCCTCCGGGCCCTCCTACGAGCAGTACTTC
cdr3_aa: CASSSSGPSYEQYF

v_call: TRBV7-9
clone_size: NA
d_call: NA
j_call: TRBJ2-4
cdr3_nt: TGTGCCAGCAGCACCCCTATTGGACAGTCACTAGGCAAAAACATTCAGTACTTC
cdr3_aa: CASSTPIGQSLGKNIQYF

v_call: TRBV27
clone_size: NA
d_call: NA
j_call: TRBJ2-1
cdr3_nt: TGTGCCAGCAGTCCGGGACAGCGGGCCTACAATGAGCAGTTCTTC
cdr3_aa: CASSPGQRAYNEQFF

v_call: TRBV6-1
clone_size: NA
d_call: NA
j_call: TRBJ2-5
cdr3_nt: TGTGCCAGCAGTGAATGGGCCCTGTCCCAAGAGACCCAGTACTTC
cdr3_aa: CASSEWALSQETQYF

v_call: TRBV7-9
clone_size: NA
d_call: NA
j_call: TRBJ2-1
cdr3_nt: TGTGCCAGCAGCTTAGAGAAGAGACAGATCCCCTACAATGAGCAGTTCTTC
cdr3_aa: CASSLEKRQIPYNEQFF

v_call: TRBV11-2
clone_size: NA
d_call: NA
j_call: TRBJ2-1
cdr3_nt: TGTGCCAGCAGCCTTAGTATTGGCTCCTACAATGAGCAGTTCTTC
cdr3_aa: CASSLSIGSYNEQFF

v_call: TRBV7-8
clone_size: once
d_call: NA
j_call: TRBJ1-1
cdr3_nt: TGTGCCAGCAGCCCCCTTAGTACTGAAGCTTTCTTT
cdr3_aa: CASSPLSTEAFF

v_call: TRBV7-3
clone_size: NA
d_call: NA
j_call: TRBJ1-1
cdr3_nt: TGTGCCAGCAGCTTGGGCCCCCGGGGCGCGAACACTGAAGCTTTCTTT
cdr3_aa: CASSLGPRGANTEAFF

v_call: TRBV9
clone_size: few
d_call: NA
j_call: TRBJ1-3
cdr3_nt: TGTGCCAGCAGCGTAGAAGACTCTGGAAACACCATATATTTT
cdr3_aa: CASSVEDSGNTIYF

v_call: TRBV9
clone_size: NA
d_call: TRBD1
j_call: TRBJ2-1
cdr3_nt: TGTGCCAGCAGCCATCCCGGGACAGGGGGCGAAAATGAGCAGTTCTTC
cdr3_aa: CASSHPGTGGENEQFF

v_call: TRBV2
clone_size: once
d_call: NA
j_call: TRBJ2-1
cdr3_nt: TGTGCCAGCAGCGGGGGTCGTAGCTCCTACAATGAGCAGTTCTTC
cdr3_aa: CASSGGRSSYNEQFF

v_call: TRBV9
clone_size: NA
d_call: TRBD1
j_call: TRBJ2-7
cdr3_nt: TGTGCCAGCAGCGTAGTAGGGACAGCTAACTACGAGCAGTACTTC
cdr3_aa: CASSVVGTANYEQYF

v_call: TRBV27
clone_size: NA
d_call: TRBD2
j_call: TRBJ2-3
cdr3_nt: TGTGCCAGCAGTGCCAATGTGGGGGGGGATACGCAGTATTTT
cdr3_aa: CASSANVGGDTQYF

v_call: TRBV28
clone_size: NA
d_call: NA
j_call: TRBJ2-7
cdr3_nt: TGTGCCAGCAGTCTTAGGGGCTACGAGCAGTACTTC
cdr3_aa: CASSLRGYEQYF

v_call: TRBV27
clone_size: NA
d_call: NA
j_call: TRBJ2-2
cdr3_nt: TGTGCCAGCAGTTTCGGAGGGAACACCGGGGAGCTGTTTTTT
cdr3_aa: CASSFGGNTGELFF

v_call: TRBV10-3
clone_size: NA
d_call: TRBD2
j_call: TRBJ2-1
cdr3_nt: TGTGCCATCATGAATAGCGGGAGCTCCTACAATGAGCAGTTCTTC
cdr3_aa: CAIMNSGSSYNEQFF

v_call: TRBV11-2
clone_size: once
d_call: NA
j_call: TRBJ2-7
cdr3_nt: TGTGCCAGCAGCGGAAGACTAAAACACTACGAGCAGTACTTC
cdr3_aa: CASSGRLKHYEQYF

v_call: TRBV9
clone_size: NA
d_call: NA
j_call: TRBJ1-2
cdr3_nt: TGTGCCAGCAGCCCCCCCTCGGGACATTACTATGGCTACACCTTC
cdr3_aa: CASSPPSGHYYGYTF

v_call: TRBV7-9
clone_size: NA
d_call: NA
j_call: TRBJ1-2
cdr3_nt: TGTGCCAGCAGCTTAGTCGGGCAGGGTGATGGCTACACCTTC
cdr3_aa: CASSLVGQGDGYTF

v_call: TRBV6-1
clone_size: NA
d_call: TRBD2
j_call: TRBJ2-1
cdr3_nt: TGTGCCAGCAGTGAGAGGCTAGCGGGAGGGCCGCTGTATGAGCAGTTCTTC
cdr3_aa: CASSERLAGGPLYEQFF

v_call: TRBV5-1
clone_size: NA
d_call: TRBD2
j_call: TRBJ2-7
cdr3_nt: TGCGCCAGCAGCTTGGTTGGCGGGAGGTCCTACGAGCAGTACTTC
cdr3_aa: CASSLVGGRSYEQYF

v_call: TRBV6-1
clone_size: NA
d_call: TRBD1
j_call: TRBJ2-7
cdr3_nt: TGTGCCAGCAGTGGACCGGGACAGACCTGGGAGCAGTACTTC
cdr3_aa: CASSGPGQTWEQYF

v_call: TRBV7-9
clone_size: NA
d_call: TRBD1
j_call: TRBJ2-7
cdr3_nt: TGTGCCAGCCGCCCACCCAAGGCAGGGGGCAACCACGAGCAGTACTTC
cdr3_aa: CASRPPKAGGNHEQYF

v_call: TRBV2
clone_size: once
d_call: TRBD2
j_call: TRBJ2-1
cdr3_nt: TGTGCCAGCAACCAACGGGAGGGGACGGGCGGTGAGCAGTTCTTC
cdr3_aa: CASNQREGTGGEQFF

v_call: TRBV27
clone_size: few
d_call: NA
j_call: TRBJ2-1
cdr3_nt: TGTGCCAGCAGTTTGTTAAGGTTAGGCAATGAGCAGTTCTTC
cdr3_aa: CASSLLRLGNEQFF

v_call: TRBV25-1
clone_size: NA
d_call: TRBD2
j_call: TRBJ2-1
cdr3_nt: TGTGCCAGCAGTGAGGGGACTAGCGGGACTCTATACAATGAGCAGTTCTTC
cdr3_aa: CASSEGTSGTLYNEQFF

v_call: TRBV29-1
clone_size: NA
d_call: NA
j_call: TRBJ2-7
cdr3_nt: TGCAGCGTTCATACGGGTTCCTCCTACGAGCAGTACTTC
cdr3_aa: CSVHTGSSYEQYF

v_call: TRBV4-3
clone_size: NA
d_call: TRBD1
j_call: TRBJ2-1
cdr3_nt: TGCGCCAGCAGCCAAGCGCTGACAGGGGGCTACAATGAGCAGTTCTTC
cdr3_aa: CASSQALTGGYNEQFF

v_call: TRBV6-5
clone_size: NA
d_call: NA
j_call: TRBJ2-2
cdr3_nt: TGTGCCAGCAGTTATGTCAACGCGAACACCGGGGAGCTGTTTTTT
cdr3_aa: CASSYVNANTGELFF

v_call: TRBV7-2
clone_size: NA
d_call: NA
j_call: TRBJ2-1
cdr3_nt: TGTGCCAGCAGGGGTAGGGCAGGCAATGAGCAGTTCTTC
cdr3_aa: CASRGRAGNEQFF

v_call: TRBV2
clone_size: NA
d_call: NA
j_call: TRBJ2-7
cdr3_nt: TGTGCCAGCAGTGAGGGGGGAGTGGATACCTACGAGCAGTACTTC
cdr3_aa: CASSEGGVDTYEQYF

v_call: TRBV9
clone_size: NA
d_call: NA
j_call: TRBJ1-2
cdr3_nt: TGTGCCAGCAGCGAAGGATTGGGCTACACCTTC
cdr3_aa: CASSEGLGYTF

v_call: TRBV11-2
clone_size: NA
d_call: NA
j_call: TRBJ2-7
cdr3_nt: TGTGCCAGCAGCTTAGGTGTGGGGAGCTACGAGCAGTACTTC
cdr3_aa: CASSLGVGSYEQYF

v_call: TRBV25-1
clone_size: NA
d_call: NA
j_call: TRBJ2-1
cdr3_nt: TGTGCCAGCAGCACAGAGCAAAATGAGCAGTTCTTC
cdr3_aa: CASSTEQNEQFF

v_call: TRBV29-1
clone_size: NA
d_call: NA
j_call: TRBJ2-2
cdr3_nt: TGCAGCGTTGGCAAGGGAAGGTTGGACACCGGGGAGCTGTTTTTT
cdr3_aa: CSVGKGRLDTGELFF

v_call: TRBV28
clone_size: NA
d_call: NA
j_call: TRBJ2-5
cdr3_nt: TGTGCCAGCAGTTTACGGGACAACAAAGAGACCCAGTACTTC
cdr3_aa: CASSLRDNKETQYF

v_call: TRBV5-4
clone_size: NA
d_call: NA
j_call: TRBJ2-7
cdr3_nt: TGTGCCAGCAGCTTGGACAGGAGCTCCTACGAGCAGTACTTC
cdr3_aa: CASSLDRSSYEQYF

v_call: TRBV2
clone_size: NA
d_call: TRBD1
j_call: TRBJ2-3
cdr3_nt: TGTGCCAGCAGTGAAACACAGGGGTTCACAGATACGCAGTATTTT
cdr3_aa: CASSETQGFTDTQYF

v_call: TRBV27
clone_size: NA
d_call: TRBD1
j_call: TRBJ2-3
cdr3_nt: TGTGCCAGCACCATGACAGGGGGAGGGACAGATACGCAGTATTTT
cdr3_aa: CASTMTGGGTDTQYF

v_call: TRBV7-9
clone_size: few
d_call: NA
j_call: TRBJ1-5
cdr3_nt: TGTGCCAGCAGCTTAGTGGCGGTTGAGGGCAATCAGCCCCAGCATTTT
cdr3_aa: CASSLVAVEGNQPQHF

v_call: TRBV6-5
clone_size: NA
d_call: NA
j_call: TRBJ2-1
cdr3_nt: TGTGCCAGCAGTTACTCTTCCGGGCCTAACAATGAGCAGTTCTTC
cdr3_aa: CASSYSSGPNNEQFF

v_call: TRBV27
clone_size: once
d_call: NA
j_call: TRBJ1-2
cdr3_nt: TGTGCCAGCAGTTCCGGATCTAACTATGGCTACACCTTC
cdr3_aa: CASSSGSNYGYTF

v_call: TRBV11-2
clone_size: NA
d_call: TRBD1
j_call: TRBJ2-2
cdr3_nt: TGTGCCAGCAGCCACAGGGGGCGAGGCACCGGGGAGCTGTTTTTT
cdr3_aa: CASSHRGRGTGELFF

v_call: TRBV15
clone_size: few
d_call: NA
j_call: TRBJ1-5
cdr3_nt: TGTGCCACCAGCCGATCGACAGACATCACCCAGCCCCAGCATTTT
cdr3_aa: CATSRSTDITQPQHF

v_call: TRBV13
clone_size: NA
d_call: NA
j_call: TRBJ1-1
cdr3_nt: TGTGCCAGCAGCTGGACAACTGAAGCTTTCTTT
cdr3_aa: CASSWTTEAFF

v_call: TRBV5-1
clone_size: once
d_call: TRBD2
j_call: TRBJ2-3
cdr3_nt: TGCGCCAGCAGGGCTAGCGGATCCACAGATACGCAGTATTTT
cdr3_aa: CASRASGSTDTQYF

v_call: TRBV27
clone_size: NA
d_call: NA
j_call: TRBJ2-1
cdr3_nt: TGTGCCAGCAGTTTACTGACTAACCACCCCCCCAATGAGCAGTTCTTC
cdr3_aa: CASSLLTNHPPNEQFF

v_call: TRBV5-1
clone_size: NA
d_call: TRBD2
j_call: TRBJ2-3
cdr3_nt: TGCGCCAGCAGCCACCCTGGGACTACCCGCACAGATACGCAGTATTTT
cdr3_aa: CASSHPGTTRTDTQYF

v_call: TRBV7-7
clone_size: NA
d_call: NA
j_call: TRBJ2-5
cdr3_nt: TGTGCCAGCAGTGTGGAACTAGCCGGGGGGACCCAGTACTTC
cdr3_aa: CASSVELAGGTQYF

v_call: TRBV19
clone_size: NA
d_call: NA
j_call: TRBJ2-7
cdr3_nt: TGTGCCAGTAGTCCCAGGTGGGCGAGCTCCTACGAGCAGTACTTC
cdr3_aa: CASSPRWASSYEQYF

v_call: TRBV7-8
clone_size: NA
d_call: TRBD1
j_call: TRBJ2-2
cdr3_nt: TGTGCCAGCAGCACAGACAGGGTCACCGGGGAGCTGTTTTTT
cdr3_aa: CASSTDRVTGELFF